Presented here are 18 T cell receptor beta chains from one specimen sequenced in a study of blood T cell repertoires in COVID-19. Clones were sequenced by immunoSEQ multiplex PCR, and TCRdb holds only the in-frame ones, with some missing. The sample lists around 340,000 clones, about nine tenths occurring once. The material sequenced was PBMCs or T cells enriched from blood (not recorded which). The receptors stem from a woman aged 25 to 39 who had been exposed to COVID-19.

The chain carries TRBV29-1 and TRBJ1-1, with D perhaps matching TRBD1 (5 bases). The CDR3 covers 12 residues. Germline CDR1 is SQVTM and CDR2 is ANQGSEA. V shed 2 bases and J shed 6 bases, with 10 bases lying between them. This chain's CDR3 is CSVERGMAEAFF. The CDR3 DNA reads as TGCAGCGTTGAAAGGGGTATGGCTGAAGCTTTCTTT.

The rearrangement uses TRBV7-6 and TRBJ2-7; tentatively, D is TRBD2 (6 bases). V shed 2 bases and J shed 3 bases, with 20 bases lying between them. CDR1 and CDR2 (germline): SGHVS, FNYEAQ. This CDR3 is 17 amino acids long. CDR3 in DNA: TGTGCCAGCAGCTTAAGGCCCCCGGGAGACCCCATCTACGAGCAGTACTTC. Amino acids: CASSLRPPGDPIYEQYF. Filled out from reference TRBV7-6 and TRBJ2-7, the complete variable domain reads GAGVSQSPRYKVTKRGQDVALRCDPISGHVSLYWYRQALGQGPEFLTYFNYEAQQDKSGLPNDRFSAERPEGSISTLTIQRTEQRDSAMYRCASSLRPPGDPIYEQYFGPGTRLTVT.

V usage is TRBV5-1 and J usage is TRBJ2-5, with TRBD2 matching over 10 bases. Germline V lookup: CDR1 SGHRS, CDR2 YFSETQ. The CDR3 length is 19 residues. V gave up 0 bases and J gave up 1 base; unmatched junction bases: 12. DNA for the CDR3: TGCGCCAGCAGCTTGGCCGGGGCTAGCGGGAGCCTCTTCCAAGAGACCCAGTACTTC. Its protein product is CASSLAGASGSLFQETQYF.

This clone was recorded only once. The gene calls are TRBV3-1 (or the pseudogene TRBV3-2) and TRBJ2-7; 10 bases map to TRBD1. Germline-derived CDR1 and CDR2 are LGHDT and YNNKEL (reference sequence). Trimming took 3 bases from V and 3 from J; bases not matched to a gene: 5. The CDR3 length is 15 residues. Here the CDR3 reads CASSHPGTGVYEQYF. CDR3 DNA sequence: TGTGCCAGCAGCCACCCAGGGACAGGGGTCTACGAGCAGTACTTC.

This chain joins TRBV3-1 (or the pseudogene TRBV3-2) and TRBJ2-7; 7 bases are shared with TRBD1. CDR3 length equals 14 residues. The V gene end was trimmed by 1 base and the J gene end by 3 bases; junction bases not matched to a gene: 3. Germline values: CDR1 LGHDT, CDR2 YNNKEL (reference sequence). The CDR3 DNA sequence: TGTGCCAGCAGCCAAGGTGACAGGGACTACGAGCAGTACTTC. This sequence encodes CASSQGDRDYEQYF.

This chain joins TRBV10-3 and TRBJ1-1; unclear D gene. The germline CDR1 and CDR2 sequences are ENHRY and SYGVKD. Trimming took 5 bases from V and 2 from J, leaving 6 bases between them. The CDR3 contains 12 residues. The CDR3 nucleotides read TGTGCCATCAGTAGAGGAAACACTGAAGCTTTCTTT. Translated, it gives CAISRGNTEAFF.

This clone was seen only once. J is TRBJ1-5 and V is TRBV29-1; D remains unclear. V gave up 2 bases and J gave up 5 bases, with 7 bases separating them. The CDR3 is 12 amino acids. Germline V CDR1 and CDR2: SQVTM, ANQGSEA. CDR3 sequence (DNA): TGCAGCGTTGAAACAGTGGATCAGCCCCAGCATTTT. Its translation: CSVETVDQPQHF.

V and J are TRBV3-1 (or the pseudogene TRBV3-2) and TRBJ2-2; TRBD2 matches at 8 bases. The CDR3 sequence is 14 residues long. Trimming at V came to 1 base and at J to 7 bases, leaving 2 bases not matched to a gene. Germline CDR1 reads LGHDT; CDR2 reads YNNKEL (reference sequence). This CDR3 is CASSQAGGFGELFF. The CDR3 DNA sequence: TGTGCCAGCAGCCAAGCGGGAGGGTTCGGGGAGCTGTTTTTT.

This CDR3 is CASSLGQGNGYTF. The CDR3, as DNA: TGTGCCAGCAGCTTAGGACAGGGGAATGGCTACACCTTC. V is TRBV7-9 and J is TRBJ1-2, with 8 nucleotides matching TRBD1. Germline trimming cut 1 base from V and 6 bases from J; bases unmatched to any gene: 1. Per the germline V gene, CDR1 is SEHNR and CDR2 is FQNEAQ (reference sequence). There are 13 residues in the CDR3.

This clone was picked up one time. The chain carries TRBV3-1 (or the pseudogene TRBV3-2) and TRBJ2-1; a possible D gene is TRBD2 (5 bases). Trimming cost V 0 bases and J 12 bases, with 12 bases left between them. The CDR3 is 13 residues long. CDR1 is LGHDT and CDR2 is YNNKEL in the germline V gene (reference sequence). As DNA, the CDR3 is TGTGCCAGCAGCCAAGATTCGCGGGTGGGGCAGTTCTTC. Translation gives CASSQDSRVGQFF.

CDR3 in DNA: TGTGCCAGCAGCACCACGAGAGATACGCAGTATTTT. Protein: CASSTTRDTQYF. The chain has TRBV12-3 or TRBV12-4 and TRBJ2-3; D not resolved. V shed 6 bases and J shed 5 bases, with 9 bases lying between them. This CDR3 spans 12 amino acids.

The chain carries TRBV2 and TRBJ1-5, with D possibly being TRBD1 (5 bases). The CDR3 extends over 14 amino acids. CDR1 and CDR2 (germline): SNHLY, FYNNEI. V gave up 8 bases and J gave up 0 bases, with 11 bases separating them. The CDR3 region has the DNA TGTGCCAGCGGGGGGGAGGGTAGCAATCAGCCCCAGCATTTT. It codes for CASGGEGSNQPQHF.

This chain uses TRBV19 with TRBJ1-2; 8 nucleotides align to TRBD1. The germline V gene encodes CDR1 LNHDA and CDR2 SQIVND (reference sequence). The CDR3 is 15 amino acids. Trimming took 4 bases from V and 6 from J; bases not matched to a gene: 10. CDR3 protein: CASSTRQGTWNGYTF. The CDR3 nucleotides read TGTGCCAGTAGTACCCGACAGGGGACTTGGAATGGCTACACCTTC.

The CDR3 DNA follows: TGCGCCAGTTCCCGTGAGGGGGGGATCGAGCAGTACTTC. Translating it yields CASSREGGIEQYF. V usage is TRBV5-1 and J usage is TRBJ2-7; maybe TRBD2 (7 bases). Trimming took off 8 bases at V and 6 bases at J, with 18 bases between the two ends. The V gene's germline CDR1 is SGHRS and CDR2 YFSETQ. The CDR3 spans 13 residues.

CDR3 in DNA: TGTGCCACCAGTGATTCGCGACAGGGGGCTACAAGTGAAGCTTTCTTT. Amino acids: CATSDSRQGATSEAFF. V usage is TRBV24-1 and J usage is TRBJ1-1, with TRBD1 identical over 10 bases. J lost 7 bases, V lost 2 bases, and 9 bases had no gene match. The V gene's germline CDR1 is KGHDR and CDR2 SFDVKD. The CDR3 covers 16 residues.

The rearrangement links TRBV9 to TRBJ2-2; TRBD2 aligns across 10 bases. This CDR3 comprises 16 residues. The germline V gene has CDR1 SGDLS and CDR2 YYNGEE. The J segment lost 9 bases and the V segment lost 0 bases, leaving 8 bases of the junction unmatched. CDR3 coding DNA: TGTGCCAGCAGCGTAGACCCAGCGGGAGGGCTCAGGGAGCTGTTTTTT. This encodes CASSVDPAGGLRELFF.

A few counts support this clone. Other DNA variants within this sample encode the same CDR3. This CDR3 reads CATSDRTSGSDEQFF. CDR3 nucleotide sequence: TGTGCCACCAGTGACAGGACTAGCGGGAGTGATGAGCAGTTCTTC. The rearrangement uses TRBV24-1 and TRBJ2-1; TRBD2 matches 13 bases. CDR1 KGHDR and CDR2 SFDVKD come from the germline V gene. V was clipped by 4 bases and J by 8 bases; unmatched bases: 4. The CDR3 is 15 residues long.

The chain uses TRBV21-1 and TRBJ2-7; the D call TRBD1 from the table was never checked on the DNA. TRBV21-1 is a recognized pseudogene. The CDR3 has 17 amino acids. The CDR3 DNA is TGTGCCAGCACTCCAGGACAGCTCGATCGAAGGTCCTACGAGCAGTACTTC. Protein: CASTPGQLDRRSYEQYF.